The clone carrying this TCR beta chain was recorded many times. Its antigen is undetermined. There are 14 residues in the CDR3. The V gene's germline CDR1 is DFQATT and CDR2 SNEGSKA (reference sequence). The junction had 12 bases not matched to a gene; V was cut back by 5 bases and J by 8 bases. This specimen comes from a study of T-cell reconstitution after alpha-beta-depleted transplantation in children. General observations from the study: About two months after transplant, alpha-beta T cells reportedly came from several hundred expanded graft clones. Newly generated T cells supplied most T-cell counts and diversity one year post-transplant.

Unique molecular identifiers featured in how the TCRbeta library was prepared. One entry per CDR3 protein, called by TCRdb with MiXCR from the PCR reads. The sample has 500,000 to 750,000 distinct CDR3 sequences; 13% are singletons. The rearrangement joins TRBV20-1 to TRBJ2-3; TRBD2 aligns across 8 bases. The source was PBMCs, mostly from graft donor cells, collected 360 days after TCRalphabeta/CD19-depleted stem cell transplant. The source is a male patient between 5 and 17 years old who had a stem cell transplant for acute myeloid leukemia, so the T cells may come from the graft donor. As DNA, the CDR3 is TGCAGTGCTTCGAGGCCGGGAGGGAGTGGTACGCAGTATTTT. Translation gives CSASRPGGSGTQYF.